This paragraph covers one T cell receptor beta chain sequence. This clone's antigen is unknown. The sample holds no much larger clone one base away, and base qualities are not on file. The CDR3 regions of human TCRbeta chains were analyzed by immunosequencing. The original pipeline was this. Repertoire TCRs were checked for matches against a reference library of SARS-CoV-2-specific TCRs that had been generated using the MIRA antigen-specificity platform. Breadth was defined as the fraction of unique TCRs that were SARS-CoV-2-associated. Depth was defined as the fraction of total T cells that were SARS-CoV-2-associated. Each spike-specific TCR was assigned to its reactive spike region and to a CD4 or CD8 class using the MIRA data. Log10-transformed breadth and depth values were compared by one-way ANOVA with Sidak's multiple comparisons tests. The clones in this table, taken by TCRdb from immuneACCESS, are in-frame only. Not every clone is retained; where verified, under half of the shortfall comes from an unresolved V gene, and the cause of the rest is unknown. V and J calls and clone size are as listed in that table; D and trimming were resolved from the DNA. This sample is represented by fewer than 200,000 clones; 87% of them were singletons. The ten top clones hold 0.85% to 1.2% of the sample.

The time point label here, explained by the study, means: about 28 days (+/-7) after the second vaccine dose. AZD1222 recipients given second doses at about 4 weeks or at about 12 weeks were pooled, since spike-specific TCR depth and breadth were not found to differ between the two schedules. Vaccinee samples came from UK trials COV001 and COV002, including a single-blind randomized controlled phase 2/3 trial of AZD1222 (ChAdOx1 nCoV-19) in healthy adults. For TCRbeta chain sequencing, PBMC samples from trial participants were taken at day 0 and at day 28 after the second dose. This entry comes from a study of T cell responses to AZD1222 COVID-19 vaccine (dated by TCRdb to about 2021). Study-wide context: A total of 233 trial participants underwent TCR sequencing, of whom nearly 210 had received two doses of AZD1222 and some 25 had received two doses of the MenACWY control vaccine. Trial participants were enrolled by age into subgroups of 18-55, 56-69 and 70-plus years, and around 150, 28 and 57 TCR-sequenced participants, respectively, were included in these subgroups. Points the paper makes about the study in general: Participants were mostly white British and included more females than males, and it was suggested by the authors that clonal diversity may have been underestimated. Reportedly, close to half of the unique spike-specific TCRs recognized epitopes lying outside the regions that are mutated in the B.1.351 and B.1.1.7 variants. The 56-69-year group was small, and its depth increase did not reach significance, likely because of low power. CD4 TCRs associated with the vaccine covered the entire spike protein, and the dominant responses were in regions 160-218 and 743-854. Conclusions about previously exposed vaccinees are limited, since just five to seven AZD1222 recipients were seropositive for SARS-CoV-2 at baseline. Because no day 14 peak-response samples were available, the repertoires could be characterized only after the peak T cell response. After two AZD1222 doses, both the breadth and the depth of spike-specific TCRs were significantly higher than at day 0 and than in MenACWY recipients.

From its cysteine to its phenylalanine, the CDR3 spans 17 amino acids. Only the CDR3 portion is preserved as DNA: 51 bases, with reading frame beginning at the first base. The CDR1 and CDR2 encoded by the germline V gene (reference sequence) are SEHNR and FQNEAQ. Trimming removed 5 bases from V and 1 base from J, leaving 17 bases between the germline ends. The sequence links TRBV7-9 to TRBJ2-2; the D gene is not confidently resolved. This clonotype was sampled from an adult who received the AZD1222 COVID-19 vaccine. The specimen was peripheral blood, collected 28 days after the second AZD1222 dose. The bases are TGTGCCAGCAGCCGCGACGCCCCGACCCGGAACACCGGGGAGCTGTTTTTT. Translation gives CASSRDAPTRNTGELFF.